This is a list of T cell receptor beta chains from one sample in a study of technical replicates of blood from a handful of donors. Sequencing was performed with immunoSEQ multiplex PCR; in TCRdb, only in-frame clones are kept and a portion is missing. The sample lists about 80,000 clones; 80% to 95% were seen once. The sample comprised T cells isolated from PBMCs. Every receptor here comes from a human donor in good health. Both conserved end residues are part of each CDR3. D genes are given only for firm matches. Some rows mark clone size as missing; the rest say once, few, many or name a class of expanded clone.

V gene: TRBV9
clone size: .
D gene: .
J gene: TRBJ2-7
CDR3 protein: CASSVGRVDYEQYF
CDR3 DNA: TGTGCCAGCAGCGTAGGGCGGGTGGACTACGAGCAGTACTTC

V gene: TRBV7-9
clone size: .
D gene: TRBD1
J gene: TRBJ1-1
CDR3 protein: CASSPGTGGQQTEAFF
CDR3 DNA: TGTGCCAGCAGCCCCGGGACAGGGGGTCAACAAACTGAAGCTTTCTTT

V gene: TRBV7-9
clone size: .
D gene: TRBD2
J gene: TRBJ2-7
CDR3 protein: CASSLGEPSGLIYEQYF
CDR3 DNA: TGTGCCAGCAGCTTAGGAGAGCCTAGCGGGTTAATCTACGAGCAGTACTTC

V gene: TRBV6-5
clone size: .
D gene: .
J gene: TRBJ2-7
CDR3 protein: CASSYSTGSRTYEQYF
CDR3 DNA: TGTGCCAGCAGTTACTCGACTGGGAGTAGGACCTACGAGCAGTACTTC

V gene: TRBV7-6
clone size: few
D gene: TRBD1
J gene: TRBJ2-7
CDR3 protein: CASSLAPGGTAGGTYEQYF
CDR3 DNA: TGTGCCAGCAGCTTAGCCCCCGGGGGAACTGCAGGGGGCACCTACGAGCAGTACTTC

V gene: TRBV5-4
clone size: .
D gene: TRBD2
J gene: TRBJ2-3
CDR3 protein: CASSPPSGSGFTDTQYF
CDR3 DNA: TGTGCCAGCAGCCCTCCTAGCGGGAGCGGCTTCACAGATACGCAGTATTTT

V gene: TRBV27
clone size: once
D gene: TRBD1
J gene: TRBJ1-5
CDR3 protein: CASSRQGPNQPQHF
CDR3 DNA: TGTGCCAGCAGTCGACAGGGTCCAAATCAGCCCCAGCATTTT

V gene: TRBV7-6
clone size: .
D gene: .
J gene: TRBJ2-1
CDR3 protein: CASSLAAREQFF
CDR3 DNA: TGTGCCAGCAGCTTAGCTGCCCGGGAGCAGTTCTTC

V gene: TRBV19
clone size: .
D gene: .
J gene: TRBJ2-7
CDR3 protein: CASRQDRSYEQYF
CDR3 DNA: TGTGCCAGTAGACAGGACCGATCCTACGAGCAGTACTTC

V gene: TRBV7-2
clone size: .
D gene: .
J gene: TRBJ2-2
CDR3 protein: CASRISGDTGELFF
CDR3 DNA: TGTGCCAGCAGGATCTCAGGGGACACCGGGGAGCTGTTTTTT

V gene: TRBV6-1
clone size: .
D gene: TRBD2
J gene: TRBJ2-1
CDR3 protein: CASSEIKAFAAGAYNEQFF
CDR3 DNA: TGTGCCAGCAGTGAAATCAAGGCATTTGCGGCGGGGGCCTACAATGAGCAGTTCTTC

V gene: TRBV2
clone size: .
D gene: .
J gene: TRBJ1-1
CDR3 protein: CASSLRRGDTTEAFF
CDR3 DNA: TGTGCCAGTTCGCTGCGTCGGGGAGATACCACTGAAGCTTTCTTT

V gene: TRBV15
clone size: .
D gene: .
J gene: TRBJ1-4
CDR3 protein: CATSRDRQEWDEKLFF
CDR3 DNA: TGTGCCACCAGCAGAGATCGCCAGGAATGGGATGAAAAACTGTTTTTT

V gene: TRBV6-6
clone size: .
D gene: TRBD1
J gene: TRBJ2-3
CDR3 protein: CASSRPGQGQDTQYF
CDR3 DNA: TGTGCCAGCAGCAGACCGGGACAGGGGCAAGATACGCAGTATTTT

V gene: TRBV7-2
clone size: .
D gene: TRBD1
J gene: TRBJ2-5
CDR3 protein: CASSSSGQFQETQYF
CDR3 DNA: TGTGCCAGCAGCTCCTCGGGACAGTTCCAAGAGACCCAGTACTTC

V gene: TRBV7-2
clone size: .
D gene: TRBD2
J gene: TRBJ2-7
CDR3 protein: CASSLAGREGPYEQYF
CDR3 DNA: TGTGCCAGCAGCTTAGCGGGACGGGAGGGCCCATACGAGCAGTACTTC

V gene: TRBV7-9
clone size: .
D gene: .
J gene: TRBJ2-7
CDR3 protein: CASSPQGLDNYEQYF
CDR3 DNA: TGTGCCAGCAGCCCCCAGGGTCTCGATAACTACGAGCAGTACTTC

V gene: TRBV4-1
clone size: .
D gene: .
J gene: TRBJ2-7
CDR3 protein: CASSQDKYTAERCEQYF
CDR3 DNA: TGCGCCAGCAGCCAAGATAAGTATACAGCGGAGCGTTGTGAGCAGTACTTC

V gene: TRBV5-4
clone size: few
D gene: TRBD1
J gene: TRBJ1-2
CDR3 protein: CASSSGTGGFDYGYTF
CDR3 DNA: TGTGCCAGCAGCTCCGGGACAGGGGGGTTTGACTATGGCTACACCTTC

V gene: TRBV18
clone size: .
D gene: .
J gene: TRBJ1-2
CDR3 protein: CASSPEIGDRGGYTF
CDR3 DNA: TGTGCCAGCTCACCAGAGATAGGCGATCGAGGTGGCTACACCTTC

V gene: TRBV18
clone size: .
D gene: TRBD1
J gene: TRBJ1-3
CDR3 protein: CASSPQGAITGNTIYF
CDR3 DNA: TGTGCCAGCTCACCACAGGGGGCGATAACTGGAAACACCATATATTTT

V gene: TRBV6-7
clone size: .
D gene: TRBD2
J gene: TRBJ2-2
CDR3 protein: CASSSPRTSGYTGELFF
CDR3 DNA: TGTGCCAGCAGTTCTCCTAGGACTAGCGGTTACACCGGGGAGCTGTTTTTT